Below are 14 T cell receptor beta chains sequenced from a single sample in a study of response to subunit inactivated influenza vaccine. In TCRdb, the RT-PCR reads were re-called with MiXCR into one record per CDR3 protein. The sample has roughly 700,000 distinct CDR3 sequences, more than 11% seen once. This sample comprised PBMCs from blood, obtained approximately 15 days before vaccination. The source of these receptors is a man in his fifties who received an inactivated influenza vaccine.

As for this clonotype: No conserved phenylalanine or tryptophan is present at the end of the CDR3, so a read error is the likely explanation. Because the CDR3's place on the DNA is in doubt, the DNA is left out and the CDR3 is given as listed by TCRdb. The chain joins TRBV2 to TRBJ2-3; the table calls TRBD1, which could not be checked here. The germline V gene encodes CDR1 SNHLY and CDR2 FYNNEI. The CDR3 length is 12 residues, termini included. The CDR3 loop is CASSLTSGGGGL.

This clonotype was seen only a few times. The J gene is TRBJ2-7, the V gene TRBV7-2; TRBD2 aligns across 9 bases. J gave up 4 bases and V 5 bases, and 9 bases lay outside the gene matches. CDR1 SGHTA and CDR2 FQGNSA come from the germline V gene. The CDR3 runs to 15 residues. This chain's CDR3 is CASSRSSGGRYEQYF. The DNA for the CDR3 is TGTGCCAGCAGCCGCTCGAGCGGGGGGCGATACGAGCAGTACTTC.

The chain links TRBV7-8 to TRBJ1-1; TRBD1 matches at 7 bases. V shed 3 bases, J shed 4 bases, and the junction held 8 bases outside the gene matches. The CDR3 is made up of 15 amino acids. From germline, CDR1 is SGHVS and CDR2 FQNEAQ. CDR3: CASSLPTGMGTEAFF. CDR3 coding DNA: TGTGCCAGCAGCTTGCCGACAGGGATGGGCACTGAAGCTTTCTTT.

This clonotype was seen more than once but under ten times. The chain recombines TRBV5-1 with TRBJ1-2, with 8 bases identical to TRBD1. J gave up 8 bases and V 0 bases, and 6 bases lay outside the gene matches. The CDR3 has 14 residues. CDR1 is SGHRS, CDR2 YFSETQ, per germline. The CDR3 spells CASSLVVTGDGYTF. The CDR3 nucleotides are TGCGCCAGCAGCTTGGTCGTGACAGGGGACGGCTACACCTTC.

The sample holds a few counts of this clonotype. The genes are TRBV4-3 and TRBJ2-1; unclear D gene. This CDR3 is 16 amino acids long. Trimming left V 0 bases short and J 1 base short, with 10 bases between. CDR1 is LGHNA, CDR2 YSLEER, per germline. CDR3 sequence (DNA): TGCGCCAGCAGCCAAGATTTGGACCCTTCCTACAATGAGCAGTTCTTC. Amino acids: CASSQDLDPSYNEQFF.

This clonotype was seen repeatedly, ten times or more. This chain links TRBV7-2 with TRBJ1-2, with D hard to call. The V gene's germline CDR1 is SGHTA and CDR2 FQGNSA. V lost 4 bases, J lost 7 bases, and 16 bases lay in between. This CDR3 spans 14 amino acids. CDR3 sequence: CASSSSSQFGGYTF. CDR3 coding DNA: TGTGCCAGCAGCTCCTCGTCTCAATTCGGTGGCTACACCTTC.

This clonotype was found many times. The V gene is TRBV5-1, the J gene TRBJ1-5, with D perhaps matching TRBD1 (5 bases). From germline, CDR1 is SGHRS and CDR2 YFSETQ. This CDR3 region has 15 residues. Trimming stripped 4 bases from V and 0 bases from J, with 11 bases between. The CDR3 bases are TGCGCCAGCAGCCCTGATACAGGTAGCAATCAGCCCCAGCATTTT. Residues: CASSPDTGSNQPQHF.

There are many counts of this clonotype. The J gene is TRBJ2-5, the V gene TRBV28; 15 bases map to TRBD2. The junction had 6 bases not matched to a gene; V was cut back by 4 bases and J by 9 bases. The CDR3 has 15 residues. Germline V lookup: CDR1 MDHEN, CDR2 SYDVKM. The CDR3 nucleotides are TGTGCCAGCAGTTCCGGGACTAGCGGGAGGAAGCCCCAGTACTTC. Translating it yields CASSSGTSGRKPQYF.

This sequence joins TRBV5-1 and TRBJ2-5; D might be TRBD2 (6 bases). CDR1 SGHRS and CDR2 YFSETQ come from the germline V gene. The CDR3 sequence is 15 residues long. Trimming took 4 bases from V and 5 from J, leaving 18 bases between them. This chain's CDR3 is CASSRTGTLKETQYF. DNA for the CDR3: TGCGCCAGCAGCAGAACCGGGACTCTAAAGGAGACCCAGTACTTC.

This clonotype was seen repeatedly, ten times or more. This rearrangement joins TRBV13 to TRBJ1-2; 7 nucleotides align to TRBD1. The CDR3 has 18 amino acids. Trimming removed 5 bases from V and 3 bases from J; junction bases left unmatched: 18. Germline CDR1 and CDR2: PRHDT and FYEKMQ (reference sequence). The CDR3 loop reads CASSPISGGDREDYGYTF. CDR3 in DNA: TGTGCCAGCAGCCCTATTTCTGGTGGTGACAGGGAAGACTATGGCTACACCTTC.

The rearrangement joins TRBV13 to TRBJ2-2; no definite D call. Germline CDR1 and CDR2: PRHDT and FYEKMQ (reference sequence). The CDR3 consists of 17 residues. Trimming shortened V by 5 bases and J by 8 bases, and 24 bases separated the two germline ends. The CDR3 DNA is TGTGCCAGCAGCCCCAGGACCTACACCGTAAATTTAGGGGAGCTGTTTTTT. It codes for CASSPRTYTVNLGELFF.

The chain combines TRBV7-2 with TRBJ2-5, with a possible D match to TRBD2 (6 bases). CDR1 is SGHTA, CDR2 FQGNSA, per germline. V shed 5 bases and J shed 5 bases, with 18 bases lying between them. The CDR3 is 15 amino acids. The CDR3 spells CASSPSAEGGETQYF. The DNA for the CDR3 is TGTGCCAGCAGCCCTAGCGCAGAGGGCGGGGAGACCCAGTACTTC.

This clonotype was counted at least ten times. The chain uses TRBV24-1 and TRBJ2-4; the D gene could be TRBD1 or TRBD2 (5 bases each). CDR1 KGHDR and CDR2 SFDVKD come from the germline V gene. Trimming stripped 4 bases from V and 5 bases from J, with 14 bases between. CDR3 length equals 15 residues. CDR3 coding DNA: TGTGCCACCAGTGACTCTGGGGGACGGGAAAACATTCAGTACTTC. This translates into CATSDSGGRENIQYF.

This clonotype was picked up a small number of times. The V call is TRBV7-2, the J call TRBJ1-6, with D unresolved. The CDR3 consists of 15 residues. Trimming stripped 1 base from V and 10 bases from J, with 14 bases between. The germline V gene has CDR1 SGHTA and CDR2 FQGNSA. The CDR3 here is CASSLEWSGTSPLHF. The DNA of the CDR3 is TGTGCCAGCAGCTTAGAGTGGTCCGGTACCTCACCCCTCCACTTT.